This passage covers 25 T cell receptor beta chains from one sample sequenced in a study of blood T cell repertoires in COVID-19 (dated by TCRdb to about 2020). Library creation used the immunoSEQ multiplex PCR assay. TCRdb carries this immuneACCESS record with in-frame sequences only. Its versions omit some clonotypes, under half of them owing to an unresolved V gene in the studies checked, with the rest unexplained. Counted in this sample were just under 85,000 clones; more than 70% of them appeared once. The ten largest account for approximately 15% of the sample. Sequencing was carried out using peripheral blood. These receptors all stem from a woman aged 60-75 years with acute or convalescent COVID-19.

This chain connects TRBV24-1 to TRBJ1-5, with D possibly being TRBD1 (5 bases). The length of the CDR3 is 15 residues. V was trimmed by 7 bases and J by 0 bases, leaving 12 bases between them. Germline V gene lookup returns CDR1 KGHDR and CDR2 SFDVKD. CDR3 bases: TGTGCCACCAGCACCGGGGGGGGTAGCAATCAGCCCCAGCATTTT. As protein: CATSTGGGSNQPQHF.

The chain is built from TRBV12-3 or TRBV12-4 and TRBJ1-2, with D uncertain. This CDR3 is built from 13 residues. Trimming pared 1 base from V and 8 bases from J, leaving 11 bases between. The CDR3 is CASSLGHLAGYTF. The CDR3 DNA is TGTGCCAGCAGTTTAGGACACTTGGCCGGCTACACCTTC.

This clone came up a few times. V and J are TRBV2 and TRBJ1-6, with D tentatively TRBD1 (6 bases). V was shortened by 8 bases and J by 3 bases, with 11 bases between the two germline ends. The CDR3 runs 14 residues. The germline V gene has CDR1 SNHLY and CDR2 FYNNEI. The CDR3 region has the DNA TGTGCCAGCGGGAAGGACAGCTATAATTCACCCCTCCACTTT. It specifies CASGKDSYNSPLHF. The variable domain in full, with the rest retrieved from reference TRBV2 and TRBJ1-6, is EPEVTQTPSHQVTQMGQEVILRCVPISNHLYFYWYRQILGQKVEFLVSFYNNEISEKSEIFDDQFSVERPDGSNFTLKIRSTKLEDSAMYFCASGKDSYNSPLHFGNGTRLTVT.

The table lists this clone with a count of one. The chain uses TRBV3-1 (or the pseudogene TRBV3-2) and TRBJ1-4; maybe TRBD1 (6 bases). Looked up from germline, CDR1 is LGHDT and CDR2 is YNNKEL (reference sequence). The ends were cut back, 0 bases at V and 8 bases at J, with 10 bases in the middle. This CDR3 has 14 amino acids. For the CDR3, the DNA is TGTGCCAGCAGCCAAGATTTGGGGGCCGAAAAACTGTTTTTT. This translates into CASSQDLGAEKLFF.

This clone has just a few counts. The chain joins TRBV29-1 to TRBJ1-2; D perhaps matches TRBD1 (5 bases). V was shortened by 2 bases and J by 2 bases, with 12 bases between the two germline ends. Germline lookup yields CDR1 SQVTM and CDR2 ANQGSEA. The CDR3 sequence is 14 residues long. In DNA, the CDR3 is TGCAGCGTTGAACCCGGGACTGCAAACTATGGCTACACCTTC. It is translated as CSVEPGTANYGYTF. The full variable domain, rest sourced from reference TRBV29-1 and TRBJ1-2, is SAVISQKPSRDICQRGTSLTIQCQVDSQVTMMFWYRQQPGQSLTLIATANQGSEATYESGFVIDKFPISRPNLTFSTLTVSNMSPEDSSIYLCSVEPGTANYGYTFGSGTRLTVV.

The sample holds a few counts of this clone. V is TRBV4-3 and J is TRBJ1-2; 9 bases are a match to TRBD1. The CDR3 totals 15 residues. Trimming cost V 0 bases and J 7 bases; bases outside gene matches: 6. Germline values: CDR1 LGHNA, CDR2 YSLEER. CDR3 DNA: TGCGCCAGCAGCCAAGACCTACAGGGGGCCTCTGGCTACACCTTC. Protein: CASSQDLQGASGYTF.

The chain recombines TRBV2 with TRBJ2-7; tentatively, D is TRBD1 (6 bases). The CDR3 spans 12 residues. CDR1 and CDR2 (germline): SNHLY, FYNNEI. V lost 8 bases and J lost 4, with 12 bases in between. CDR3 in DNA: TGTGCCAGCCACCCACAGGGTTACGAGCAGTACTTC. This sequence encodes CASHPQGYEQYF.

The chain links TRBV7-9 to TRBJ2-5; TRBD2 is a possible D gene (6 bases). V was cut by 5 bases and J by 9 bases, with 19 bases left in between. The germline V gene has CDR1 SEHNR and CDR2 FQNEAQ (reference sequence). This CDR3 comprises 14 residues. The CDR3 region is CASSTSDSGGPQYF. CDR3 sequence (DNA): TGTGCCAGCAGCACCTCGGATAGCGGAGGACCCCAGTACTTC.

The CDR3 coding sequence is TGTGCCAGCAGCCTCGATAGAGGACAGAGCTATGGCTACACCTTC. Its translation: CASSLDRGQSYGYTF. The chain is built from TRBV3-1 (or the pseudogene TRBV3-2) and TRBJ1-2, with D possibly matching TRBD1 (6 bases). Germline loops: CDR1 LGHDT, CDR2 YNNKEL (reference sequence). This CDR3 contains 15 residues. The V gene lost 4 bases and the J gene lost 4 bases, with 16 bases spanning the gap.

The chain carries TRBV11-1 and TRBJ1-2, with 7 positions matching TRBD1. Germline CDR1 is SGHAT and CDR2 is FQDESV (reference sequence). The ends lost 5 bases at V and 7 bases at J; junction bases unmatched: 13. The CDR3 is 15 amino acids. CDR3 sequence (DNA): TGTGCCAGCAGCCCTAGACAGGGAATGATTCGTGGCTACACCTTC. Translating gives CASSPRQGMIRGYTF. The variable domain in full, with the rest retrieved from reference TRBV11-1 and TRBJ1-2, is EAEVAQSPRYKITEKSQAVAFWCDPISGHATLYWYRQILGQGPELLVQFQDESVVDDSQLPKDRFSAERLKGVDSTLKIQPAELGDSAMYLCASSPRQGMIRGYTFGSGTRLTVV.

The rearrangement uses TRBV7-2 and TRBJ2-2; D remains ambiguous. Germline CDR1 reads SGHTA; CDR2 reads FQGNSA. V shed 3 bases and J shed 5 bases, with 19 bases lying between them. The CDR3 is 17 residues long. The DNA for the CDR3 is TGTGCCAGCAGCTTTGTGGTAGCTAGTTTACTTACCGGGGAGCTGTTTTTT. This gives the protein CASSFVVASLLTGELFF.

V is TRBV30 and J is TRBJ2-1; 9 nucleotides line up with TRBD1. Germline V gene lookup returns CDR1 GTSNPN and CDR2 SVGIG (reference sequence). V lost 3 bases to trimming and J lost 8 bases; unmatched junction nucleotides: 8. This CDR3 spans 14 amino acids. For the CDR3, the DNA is TGTGCCTGGAGAGGGGGGACAGGGCCTTATGAGCAGTTCTTC. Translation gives CAWRGGTGPYEQFF.

Written as DNA, the CDR3 is TGTGCCAGCACCACAGACTATGGCTACACCTTC. Its translation: CASTTDYGYTF. The chain carries TRBV7-9 and TRBJ1-2; D unclear. Germline values: CDR1 SEHNR, CDR2 FQNEAQ (reference sequence). Trimming removed 7 bases from V and 3 bases from J, with 6 bases in between. The CDR3 loop spans 11 amino acids.

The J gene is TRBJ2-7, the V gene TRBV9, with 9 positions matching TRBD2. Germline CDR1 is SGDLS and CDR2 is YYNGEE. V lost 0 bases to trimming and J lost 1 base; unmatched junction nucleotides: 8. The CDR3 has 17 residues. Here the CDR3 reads CASSVAIAGVGSYEQYF. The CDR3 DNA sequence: TGTGCCAGCAGCGTAGCAATAGCGGGAGTAGGGTCCTACGAGCAGTACTTC.

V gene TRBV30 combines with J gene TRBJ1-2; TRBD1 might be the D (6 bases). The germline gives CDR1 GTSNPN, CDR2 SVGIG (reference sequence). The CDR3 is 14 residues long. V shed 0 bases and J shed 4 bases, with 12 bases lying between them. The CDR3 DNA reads TGTGCCTGGAGTGTAATGACAGGCTTCTATGGCTACACCTTC. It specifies CAWSVMTGFYGYTF.

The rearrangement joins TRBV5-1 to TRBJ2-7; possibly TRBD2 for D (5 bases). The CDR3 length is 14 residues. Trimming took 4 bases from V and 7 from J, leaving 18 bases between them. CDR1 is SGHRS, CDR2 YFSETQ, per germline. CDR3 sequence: CASSPALAEGEQYF. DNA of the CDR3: TGCGCCAGCAGCCCAGCCCTAGCTGAGGGTGAGCAGTACTTC.

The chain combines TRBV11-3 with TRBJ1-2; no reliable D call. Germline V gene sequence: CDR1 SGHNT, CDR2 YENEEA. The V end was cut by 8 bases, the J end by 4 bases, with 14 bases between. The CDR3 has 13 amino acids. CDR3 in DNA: TGTGCCAGCGCGCCCAGCGAGCTCTATGGCTACACCTTC. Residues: CASAPSELYGYTF.

The CDR3 coding sequence is TGTGCCAGCGGGCGTAGGACAGGGGAGAAAGAAAAACTGTTTTTT. The encoded protein is CASGRRTGEKEKLFF. The J gene is TRBJ1-4, the V gene TRBV21-1; the D call TRBD1 from the table was never checked on the DNA. TRBV21-1 is a listed pseudogene. This CDR3 spans 15 amino acids.

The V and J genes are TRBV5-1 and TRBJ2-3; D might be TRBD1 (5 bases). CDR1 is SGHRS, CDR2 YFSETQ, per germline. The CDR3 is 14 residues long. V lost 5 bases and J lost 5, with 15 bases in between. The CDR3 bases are TGCGCCAGCAGTTCATGGGCAAGGGGAGATACGCAGTATTTT. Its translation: CASSSWARGDTQYF.

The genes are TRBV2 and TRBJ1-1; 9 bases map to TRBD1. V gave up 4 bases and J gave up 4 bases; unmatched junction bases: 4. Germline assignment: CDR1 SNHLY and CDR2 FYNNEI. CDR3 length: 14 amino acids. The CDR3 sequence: CASSVRQGVTEAFF. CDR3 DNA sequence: TGTGCCAGCAGTGTGAGACAGGGGGTCACTGAAGCTTTCTTT.

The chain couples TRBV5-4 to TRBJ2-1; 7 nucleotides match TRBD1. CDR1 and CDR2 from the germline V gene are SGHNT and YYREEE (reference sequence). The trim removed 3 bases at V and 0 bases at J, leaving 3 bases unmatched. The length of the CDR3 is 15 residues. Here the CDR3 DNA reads TGTGCCAGCAGCTCTACAGGGGACTCCTACAATGAGCAGTTCTTC. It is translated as CASSSTGDSYNEQFF.

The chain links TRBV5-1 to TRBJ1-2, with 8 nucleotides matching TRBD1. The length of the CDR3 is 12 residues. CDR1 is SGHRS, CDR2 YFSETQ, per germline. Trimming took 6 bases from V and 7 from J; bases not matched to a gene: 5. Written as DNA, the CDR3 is TGCGCCAGCACCGAGGACAGGGCTGGCTACACCTTC. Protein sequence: CASTEDRAGYTF.

CDR3: CASSLVGTGFGYEQYF. The CDR3 bases are TGTGCCAGCAGTTTGGTCGGGACAGGGTTCGGCTACGAGCAGTACTTC. The chain joins TRBV28 to TRBJ2-7, with TRBD1 identical over 9 bases. Germline V gene lookup returns CDR1 MDHEN and CDR2 SYDVKM. With 3 bases clipped from V and 3 bases from J, the junction kept 9 bases outside the gene matches. The CDR3 runs to 16 residues.

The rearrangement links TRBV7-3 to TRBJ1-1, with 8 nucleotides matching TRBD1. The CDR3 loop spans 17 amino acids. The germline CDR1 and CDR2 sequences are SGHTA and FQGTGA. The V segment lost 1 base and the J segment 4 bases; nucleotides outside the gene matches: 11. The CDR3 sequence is CASSLRGRGPLGTEAFF. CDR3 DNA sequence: TGTGCCAGCAGCTTAAGGGGCAGGGGGCCTTTGGGCACTGAAGCTTTCTTT.

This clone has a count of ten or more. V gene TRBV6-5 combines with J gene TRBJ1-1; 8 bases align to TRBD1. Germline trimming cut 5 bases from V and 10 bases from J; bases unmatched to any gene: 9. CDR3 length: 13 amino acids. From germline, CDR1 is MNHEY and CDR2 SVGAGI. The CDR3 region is CASSLGTGVRAFF. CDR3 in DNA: TGTGCCAGCAGTCTCGGGACAGGTGTTCGAGCTTTCTTT.